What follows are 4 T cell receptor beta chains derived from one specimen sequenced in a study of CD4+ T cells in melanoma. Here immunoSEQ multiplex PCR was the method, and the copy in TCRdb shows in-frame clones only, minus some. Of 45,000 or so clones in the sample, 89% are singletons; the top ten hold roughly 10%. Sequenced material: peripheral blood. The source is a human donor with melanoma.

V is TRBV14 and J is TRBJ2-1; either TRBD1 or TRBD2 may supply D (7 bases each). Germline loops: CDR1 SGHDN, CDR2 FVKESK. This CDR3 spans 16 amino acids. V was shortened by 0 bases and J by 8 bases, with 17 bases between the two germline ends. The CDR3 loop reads CASSQDQGGGPDEQFF. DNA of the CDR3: TGTGCCAGCAGCCAAGATCAGGGGGGGGGCCCCGATGAGCAGTTCTTC. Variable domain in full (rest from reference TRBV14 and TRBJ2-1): EAGVTQFPSHSVIEKGQTVTLRCDPISGHDNLYWYRRVMGKEIKFLLHFVKESKQDESGMPNNRFLAERTGGTYSTLKVQPAELEDSGVYFCASSQDQGGGPDEQFFGPGTRLTVL.

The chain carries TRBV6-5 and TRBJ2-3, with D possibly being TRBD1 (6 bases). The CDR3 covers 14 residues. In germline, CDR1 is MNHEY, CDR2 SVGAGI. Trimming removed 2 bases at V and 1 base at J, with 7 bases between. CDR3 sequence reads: CASSYRQGTDTQYF. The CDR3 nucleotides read TGTGCCAGCAGTTACAGACAGGGCACAGATACGCAGTATTTT.

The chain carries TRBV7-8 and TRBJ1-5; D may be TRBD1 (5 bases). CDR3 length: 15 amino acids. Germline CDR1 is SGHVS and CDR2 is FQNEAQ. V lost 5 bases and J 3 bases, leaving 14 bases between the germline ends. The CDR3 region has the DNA TGTGCCAGCAGCCAATCGACTGGGGCCAATCAGCCCCAGCATTTT. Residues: CASSQSTGANQPQHF.

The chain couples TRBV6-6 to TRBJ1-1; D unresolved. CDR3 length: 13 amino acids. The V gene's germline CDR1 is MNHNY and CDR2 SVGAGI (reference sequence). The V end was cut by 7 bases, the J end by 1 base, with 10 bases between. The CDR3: CASITEENTEAFF. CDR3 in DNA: TGTGCCAGCATCACTGAGGAGAACACTGAAGCTTTCTTT.